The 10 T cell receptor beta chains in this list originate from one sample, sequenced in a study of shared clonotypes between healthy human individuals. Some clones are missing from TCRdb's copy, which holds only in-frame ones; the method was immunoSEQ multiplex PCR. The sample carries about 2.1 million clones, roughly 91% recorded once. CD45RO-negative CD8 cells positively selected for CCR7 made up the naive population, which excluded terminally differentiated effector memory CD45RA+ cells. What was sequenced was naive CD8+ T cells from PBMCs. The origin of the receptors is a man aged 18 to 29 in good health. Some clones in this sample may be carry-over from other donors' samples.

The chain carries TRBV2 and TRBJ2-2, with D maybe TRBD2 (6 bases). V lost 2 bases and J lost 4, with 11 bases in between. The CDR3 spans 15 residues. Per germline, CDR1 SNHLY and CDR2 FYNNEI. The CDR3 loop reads CASSEYGSGTGELFF. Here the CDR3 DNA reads TGTGCCAGCAGTGAATACGGGAGTGGCACCGGGGAGCTGTTTTTT.

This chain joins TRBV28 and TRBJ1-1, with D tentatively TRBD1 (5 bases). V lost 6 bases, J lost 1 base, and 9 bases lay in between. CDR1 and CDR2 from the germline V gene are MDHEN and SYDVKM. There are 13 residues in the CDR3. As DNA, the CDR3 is TGTGCCAGCAGGATGACAGCGAACACTGAAGCTTTCTTT. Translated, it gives CASRMTANTEAFF.

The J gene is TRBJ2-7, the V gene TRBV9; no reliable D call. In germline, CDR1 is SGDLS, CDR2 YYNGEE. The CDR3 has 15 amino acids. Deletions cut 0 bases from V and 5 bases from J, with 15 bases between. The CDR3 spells CASSVEGHTADEQYF. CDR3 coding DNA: TGTGCCAGCAGCGTAGAGGGTCACACGGCGGACGAGCAGTACTTC. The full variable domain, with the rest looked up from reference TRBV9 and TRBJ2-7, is DSGVTQTPKHLITATGQRVTLRCSPRSGDLSVYWYQQSLDQGLQFLIQYYNGEERAKGNILERFSAQQFPDLHSELNLSSLELGDSALYFCASSVEGHTADEQYFGPGTRLTVT.

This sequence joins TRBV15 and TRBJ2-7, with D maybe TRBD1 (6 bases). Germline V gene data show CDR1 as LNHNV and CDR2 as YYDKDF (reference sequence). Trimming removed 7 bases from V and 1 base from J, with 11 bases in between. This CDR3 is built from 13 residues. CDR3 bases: TGTGCCACCACCCAGGGGAAATCCTACGAGCAGTACTTC. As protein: CATTQGKSYEQYF.

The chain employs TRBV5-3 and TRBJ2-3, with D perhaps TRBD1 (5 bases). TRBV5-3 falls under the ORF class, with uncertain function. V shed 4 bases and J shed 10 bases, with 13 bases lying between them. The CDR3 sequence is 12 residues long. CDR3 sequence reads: CARSPGRSAQYF. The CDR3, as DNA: TGTGCCAGAAGCCCAGGGCGGTCGGCGCAGTATTTT.

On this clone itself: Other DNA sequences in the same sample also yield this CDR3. This CDR3 is CASSVGDFTDTQYF. For the CDR3, the DNA is TGTGCCAGCAGCGTAGGGGACTTCACAGATACGCAGTATTTT. The rearrangement joins TRBV9 to TRBJ2-3, with D maybe TRBD2 (6 bases). V was trimmed by 0 bases and J by 2 bases, leaving 7 bases between them. Germline V gene lookup returns CDR1 SGDLS and CDR2 YYNGEE. This CDR3 spans 14 amino acids. The entire variable domain, with the rest obtained from reference TRBV9 and TRBJ2-3, is as follows: DSGVTQTPKHLITATGQRVTLRCSPRSGDLSVYWYQQSLDQGLQFLIQYYNGEERAKGNILERFSAQQFPDLHSELNLSSLELGDSALYFCASSVGDFTDTQYFGPGTRLTVL.

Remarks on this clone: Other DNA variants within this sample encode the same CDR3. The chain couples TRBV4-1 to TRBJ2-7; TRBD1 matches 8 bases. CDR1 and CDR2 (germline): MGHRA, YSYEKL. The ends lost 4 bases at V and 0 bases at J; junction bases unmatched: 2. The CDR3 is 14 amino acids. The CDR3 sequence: CASSPGQGSYEQYF. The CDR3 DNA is TGCGCCAGCAGCCCTGGACAGGGCTCCTACGAGCAGTACTTC.

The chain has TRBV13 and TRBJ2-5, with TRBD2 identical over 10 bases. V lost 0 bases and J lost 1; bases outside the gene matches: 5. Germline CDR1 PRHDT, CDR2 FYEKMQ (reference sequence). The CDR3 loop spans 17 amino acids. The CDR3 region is CASSLGELAGSQETQYF. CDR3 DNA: TGTGCCAGCAGCTTAGGGGAACTAGCGGGGTCCCAAGAGACCCAGTACTTC.

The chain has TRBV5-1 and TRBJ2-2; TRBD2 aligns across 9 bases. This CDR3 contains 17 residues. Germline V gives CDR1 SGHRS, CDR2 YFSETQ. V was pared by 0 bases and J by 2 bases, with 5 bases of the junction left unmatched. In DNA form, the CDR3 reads TGCGCCAGCAGCTTGGCCTTAGCGGGAGAAAACACCGGGGAGCTGTTTTTT. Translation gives CASSLALAGENTGELFF.

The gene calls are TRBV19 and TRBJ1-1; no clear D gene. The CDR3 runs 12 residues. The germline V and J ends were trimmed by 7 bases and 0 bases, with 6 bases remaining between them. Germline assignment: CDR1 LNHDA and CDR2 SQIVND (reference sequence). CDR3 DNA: TGTGCCAGTACGAACATGAACACTGAAGCTTTCTTT. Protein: CASTNMNTEAFF.